The 21 T cell receptor beta chains below all came from one sample that was sequenced in a study of blood T cell repertoires in COVID-19. Data came from immunoSEQ multiplex PCR; TCRdb stores just in-frame clones and leaves some out. The sample comprises approximately 240,000 clones, just under 85% of which are singletons, and around 6.4% rests with the top ten. The sample consisted of peripheral blood. The receptor source for this set is a woman aged 60-75 years with active or convalescent COVID-19.

V gene TRBV6-5 combines with J gene TRBJ2-1, with 10 bases identical to TRBD2. The V gene's germline CDR1 is MNHEY and CDR2 SVGAGI. V dropped 8 bases and J dropped 7; count of bases not matched to a gene: 8. The CDR3 covers 14 residues. The CDR3 region is CASLGLAVRNEQFF. In DNA, the CDR3 is TGTGCCAGCCTAGGACTAGCGGTACGGAATGAGCAGTTCTTC.

The chain combines TRBV6-5 with TRBJ1-5, with D unresolved. This CDR3 region has 15 residues. Germline V gene data show CDR1 as MNHEY and CDR2 as SVGAGI. Trimming stripped 2 bases from V and 5 bases from J, with 13 bases between. The CDR3 is CASSYKDGKDQPQHF. The DNA of the CDR3 is TGTGCCAGCAGTTACAAGGACGGGAAGGATCAGCCCCAGCATTTT.

The chain couples TRBV28 to TRBJ2-7, with TRBD1 identical over 7 bases. Trimming cost V 7 bases and J 10 bases; bases outside gene matches: 16. Germline V CDR1 and CDR2: MDHEN, SYDVKM. CDR3 size: 14 residues. The CDR3 is CASTTPDREYVQYF. The CDR3 DNA reads TGTGCCAGCACCACACCCGACAGGGAGTACGTCCAGTACTTC.

The chain is built from TRBV4-1 and TRBJ1-2, with D possibly TRBD1 on 6 matching bases. The CDR3 loop spans 17 amino acids. Germline assignment: CDR1 MGHRA and CDR2 YSYEKL. The V end lost 2 bases, the J end lost 4 bases, and 20 bases lay between the germline ends. This CDR3 reads CASSQYHPLEGGYGYTF. Here the CDR3 DNA reads TGCGCCAGCAGCCAATACCACCCGCTGGAAGGGGGCTATGGCTACACCTTC.

This clone was recorded only once. This chain connects TRBV5-5 to TRBJ2-7; D is ambiguous. The CDR3 runs 13 residues. In germline, CDR1 is SGHKS, CDR2 YYEKEE (reference sequence). Trimming took 0 bases from V and 5 from J, leaving 9 bases between them. CDR3 residues: CASSLASKNEQYV. Here the CDR3 DNA reads TGTGCCAGCAGCTTGGCATCTAAAAACGAGCAGTACGTC.

CDR3 coding DNA: TGTGCCAGCATCCCCTGGGGGCGGCTCGCGAACACCGGGGAGCTGTTTTTT. Translation gives CASIPWGRLANTGELFF. The chain uses TRBV11-2 and TRBJ2-2; a weak D match, TRBD1 (6 bases). Germline V lookup: CDR1 SGHAT, CDR2 FQNNGV. V lost 7 bases and J 0 bases, leaving 18 bases between the germline ends. This CDR3 is built from 17 residues.

The chain uses TRBV1 and TRBJ2-1; the D call TRBD2 from the table was never checked on the DNA. TRBV1 is a pseudogene. The CDR3 totals 15 residues. CDR3 bases: TGCACCAGCAGCCAAGCCCCGGGTCCCTACAATGAGCAGTTCTTC. Translating it yields CTSSQAPGPYNEQFF.

The rearrangement joins TRBV5-6 to TRBJ2-7; TRBD2 matches 7 bases. Looked up from germline, CDR1 is SGHDT and CDR2 is YYEEEE. This CDR3 comprises 17 residues. The V segment lost 5 bases and the J segment 2 bases; nucleotides outside the gene matches: 16. The CDR3 DNA reads TGTGCCAGCAGTCCCTCGCTCCGGGACTACCCAACCTACGAGCAGTACGTC. Protein: CASSPSLRDYPTYEQYV.

The chain links TRBV10-2 to TRBJ1-1; tentative D call: TRBD1 (5 bases). The germline V gene encodes CDR1 WSHSY and CDR2 SAAADI. The CDR3 contains 15 residues. V gave up 0 bases and J gave up 1 base, with 9 bases separating them. CDR3: CASSESGQGNTEAFF. The CDR3 nucleotides are TGCGCCAGCAGTGAGTCGGGGCAGGGGAACACTGAAGCTTTCTTT.

The rearrangement joins TRBV28 to TRBJ2-1; TRBD2 might be the D (5 bases). Germline CDR1 is MDHEN and CDR2 is SYDVKM. CDR3 length equals 13 residues. Trimming shortened V by 5 bases and J by 10 bases, and 15 bases separated the two germline ends. The CDR3 loop is CASSPGSGSEQFF. The CDR3 DNA reads as TGTGCCAGCAGTCCCGGGTCGGGGTCAGAGCAGTTCTTC.

This clone was picked up a small number of times. The chain has TRBV11-2 and TRBJ2-5, with a possible D match to TRBD1 (5 bases). The CDR3 spans 13 residues. The ends were cut back, 1 base at V and 2 bases at J, with 5 bases in the middle. Germline CDR1 reads SGHAT; CDR2 reads FQNNGV. CDR3 loop: CASSLGTQETQYF. The CDR3 DNA is TGTGCCAGCAGCTTAGGGACACAAGAGACCCAGTACTTC.

The chain recombines TRBV19 with TRBJ1-2; possibly TRBD1 for D (6 bases). The V and J ends lost 5 bases and 4 bases respectively, with 17 bases between them. This CDR3 spans 15 amino acids. Per the germline V gene, CDR1 is LNHDA and CDR2 is SQIVND (reference sequence). This CDR3 reads CASSDWTEGSYGYTF. The CDR3, as DNA: TGTGCCAGTAGTGATTGGACAGAAGGGAGCTATGGCTACACCTTC. The entire variable domain, with the rest obtained from reference TRBV19 and TRBJ1-2, is as follows: DGGITQSPKYLFRKEGQNVTLSCEQNLNHDAMYWYRQDPGQGLRLIYYSQIVNDFQKGDIAEGYSVSREKKESFPLTVTSAQKNPTAFYLCASSDWTEGSYGYTFGSGTRLTVV.

V and J are TRBV9 and TRBJ1-2, with D uncertain. Germline values: CDR1 SGDLS, CDR2 YYNGEE. V gave up 7 bases and J gave up 1 base, with 14 bases separating them. The CDR3 has 14 residues. CDR3 in amino acids: CASGLQDRNYGYTF. The CDR3 DNA is TGTGCCAGCGGGCTGCAAGACCGTAACTATGGCTACACCTTC.

The genes are TRBV29-1 and TRBJ2-3; 8 bases match TRBD1. Germline assignment: CDR1 SQVTM and CDR2 ANQGSEA. The CDR3 contains 15 residues. Trimming cost V 1 base and J 3 bases; bases outside gene matches: 6. The CDR3 loop is CSVEGGTGMTDTQYF. In DNA form, the CDR3 reads TGCAGCGTTGAAGGGGGGACAGGAATGACAGATACGCAGTATTTT.

The rearrangement links TRBV5-6 to TRBJ1-1; D not certain. V lost 4 bases, J lost 1 base, and 20 bases lay in between. Germline CDR1 reads SGHDT; CDR2 reads YYEEEE. The CDR3 covers 17 residues. The CDR3 loop reads CASSLGWQEVGNTEAFF. The CDR3 DNA reads TGTGCCAGCAGCCTGGGGTGGCAGGAGGTGGGGAACACTGAAGCTTTCTTT. Based on the CDR3 plus reference TRBV5-6 and TRBJ1-1, the full variable domain is DAGVTQSPTHLIKTRGQQVTLRCSPKSGHDTVSWYQQALGQGPQFIFQYYEEEERQRGNFPDRFSGHQFPNYSSELNVNALLLGDSALYLCASSLGWQEVGNTEAFFGQGTRLTVV.

The chain has TRBV7-9 and TRBJ1-1; the D gene is possibly TRBD1 (5 bases). Trimming took off 4 bases at V and 1 base at J, with 13 bases between the two ends. Germline CDR1 is SEHNR and CDR2 is FQNEAQ (reference sequence). CDR3 length: 15 amino acids. This chain's CDR3 is CASSSGERTNTEAFF. CDR3 in DNA: TGTGCCAGCAGCTCGGGGGAGAGGACGAACACTGAAGCTTTCTTT.

This rearrangement joins TRBV6-6 to TRBJ1-5; D is perhaps TRBD1 (5 bases). The CDR3 sequence is 13 residues long. From germline, CDR1 is MNHNY and CDR2 SVGAGI (reference sequence). Trimming cost V 8 bases and J 6 bases, with 14 bases left between them. In DNA form, the CDR3 reads TGTGCCAGCCTCTCAGGGTCCCGTCAGCCCCAGCATTTT. Encoded protein: CASLSGSRQPQHF.

J is TRBJ2-7 and V is TRBV2; D not certain. Trimming left V 6 bases short and J 0 bases short, with 6 bases between. The CDR3 is 12 residues long. Germline-derived CDR1 and CDR2 are SNHLY and FYNNEI. The CDR3 region has the DNA TGTGCCAGCAGGACTGACTCCTACGAGCAGTACTTC. Its protein product is CASRTDSYEQYF.

This chain connects TRBV10-3 to TRBJ2-2; maybe TRBD2 (7 bases). With 6 bases removed from V and 3 bases from J, the gap between germline ends came to 20 bases. This CDR3 has 17 amino acids. CDR1 ENHRY and CDR2 SYGVKD come from the germline V gene. The CDR3 nucleotides read TGTGCCATCAGAGCCGGCGGGGAGGGGGAATACACCGGGGAGCTGTTTTTT. Translating it yields CAIRAGGEGEYTGELFF.

This chain connects TRBV7-2 to TRBJ1-6; D unresolved. Germline assignment: CDR1 SGHTA and CDR2 FQGNSA. The V end lost 6 bases, the J end lost 0 bases, and 12 bases lay between the germline ends. This CDR3 comprises 16 residues. The CDR3 is CASSFDGSSYNSPLHF. CDR3 DNA: TGTGCCAGCAGTTTCGACGGGAGCTCCTATAATTCACCCCTCCACTTT.

This chain links TRBV14 with TRBJ2-1; D unclear. CDR1 is SGHDN and CDR2 is FVKESK in the germline V gene. The V end was cut by 0 bases, the J end by 5 bases, with 8 bases between. CDR3 length equals 14 residues. This CDR3 reads CASSQDLRNNEQFF. DNA for the CDR3: TGTGCCAGCAGCCAAGATCTGCGCAACAATGAGCAGTTCTTC.